A selection of T cell receptor beta chains follows, all from one sample in a study of Ad26.COV2.S vaccination and SARS-CoV-2 variants. Sequenced by immunoSEQ multiplex PCR; TCRdb stores in-frame clones only, minus some. The sample shows 500,000 or so clones, roughly nine tenths of them seen only once. The sample consisted of peripheral blood, taken in a trial of Ad26.COV2.S vaccine versus placebo. These receptors were collected from a person aged 18 to 65 who received the Ad26.COV2.S COVID-19 vaccine or a placebo. Both conserved end residues are part of each CDR3.

j_call cdr3_length v_call cdr3_aa
TRBJ2-2 15 TRBV5-8 CASSLVQIATGELFF
TRBJ1-1 15 TRBV6-5 CASSYFGGPNTEAFF
TRBJ2-7 16 TRBV11-2 CASSSRAFTGSYEQYF
TRBJ2-1 15 TRBV9 CASSVGGFGIIEQFF
TRBJ2-1 15 TRBV6-6 CASSYALNGVNEQFF
TRBJ2-7 15 TRBV28 CASSPPGPQTYEQYF
TRBJ2-7 13 TRBV25-1 CASRDRASNEQYF
TRBJ2-3 14 TRBV18 CASSPGRRGDTQYF
TRBJ2-7 14 TRBV4-2 CASSQTGGSGEQYF
TRBJ2-1 11 TRBV5-6 CASSLHNEQFF
TRBJ2-3 16 TRBV28 CASSFGLAGSTDTQYF
TRBJ1-2 11 TRBV28 CASSLGFGYTF
TRBJ2-3 15 TRBV6-2/TRBV6-3 CASSAGLWDTDTQYF
TRBJ2-5 18 TRBV15 CATSRGGLAGGYQETQYF
TRBJ2-1 16 TRBV5-1 CASSLGGGLSYNEQFF
TRBJ1-5 14 TRBV6-5 CASTGGYSNQPQHF
TRBJ1-1 16 TRBV28 CASSFLFGRMDTEAFF
TRBJ2-4 14 TRBV19 CASSIEGAGDIQYF
TRBJ1-6 15 TRBV6-5 CASTSPGGRNSPLHF
TRBJ2-1 16 TRBV7-9 CASSTIADSSYNEQFF
TRBJ1-1 15 TRBV7-8 CASSLRDRGNTEAFF
TRBJ2-6 16 TRBV2 CASSHATGAGANVLTF
TRBJ2-7 14 TRBV5-6 CASSLFGSSYEQYF
TRBJ2-1 15 TRBV5-1 CASSLARDFYNEQFF
TRBJ1-1 13 TRBV4-2 CASSEGVNTEAFF
TRBJ2-5 15 TRBV5-8 CASSLWDRGVETQYF
TRBJ2-2 15 TRBV24-1 CATSVASGNVGELFF
TRBJ2-7 12 TRBV30 CAWGGGTYEQYF
TRBJ2-1 16 TRBV7-6 CASSSGGRGFYNEQFF
TRBJ1-2 16 TRBV18 CASSPLGTGESYGYTF
TRBJ2-3 14 TRBV30 CAWKGGLNTDTQYF
TRBJ1-2 12 TRBV29-1 CSSGRTGGGYTF
TRBJ2-3 14 TRBV28 CASSLGVFPHTQYF
TRBJ1-6 13 TRBV14 CASTGQYNSPLHF
TRBJ1-3 18 TRBV9 CASSVGGRSSTSGNTIYF
TRBJ2-1 19 TRBV7-9 CASSLAPVDRGKSYNEQFF
TRBJ2-5 15 TRBV28 CASEGPRVTSETQYF
TRBJ2-7 13 TRBV5-1 CASSPERLYEQYF
TRBJ2-7 11 TRBV29-1 CSVEVSYEQYF
TRBJ2-7 14 TRBV19 CASSMGTSGYEQYF
TRBJ1-5 15 TRBV6-2/TRBV6-3 CASSYPRTGSQPQHF